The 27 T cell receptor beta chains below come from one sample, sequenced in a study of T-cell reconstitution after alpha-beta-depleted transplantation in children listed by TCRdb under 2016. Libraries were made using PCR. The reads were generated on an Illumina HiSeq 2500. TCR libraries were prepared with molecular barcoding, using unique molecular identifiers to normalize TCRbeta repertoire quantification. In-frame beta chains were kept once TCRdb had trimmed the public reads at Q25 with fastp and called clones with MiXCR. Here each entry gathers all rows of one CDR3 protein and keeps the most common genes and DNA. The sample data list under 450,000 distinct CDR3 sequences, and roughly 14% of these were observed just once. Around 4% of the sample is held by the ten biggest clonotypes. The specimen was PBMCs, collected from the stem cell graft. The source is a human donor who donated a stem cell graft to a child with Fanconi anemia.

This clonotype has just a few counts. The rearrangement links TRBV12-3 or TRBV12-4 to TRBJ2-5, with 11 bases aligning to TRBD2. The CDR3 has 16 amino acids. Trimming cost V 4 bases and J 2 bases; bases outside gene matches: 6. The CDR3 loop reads CASSYGLAGIQETQYF. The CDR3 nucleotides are TGTGCCAGCAGTTACGGACTAGCGGGTATACAAGAGACCCAGTACTTC.

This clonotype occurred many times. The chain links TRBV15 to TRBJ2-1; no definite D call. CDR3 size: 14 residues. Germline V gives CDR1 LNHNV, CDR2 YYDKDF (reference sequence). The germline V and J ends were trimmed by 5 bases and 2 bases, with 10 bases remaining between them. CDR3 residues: CATSPIGAYNEQFF. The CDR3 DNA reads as TGTGCCACCAGCCCTATTGGCGCCTACAATGAGCAGTTCTTC.

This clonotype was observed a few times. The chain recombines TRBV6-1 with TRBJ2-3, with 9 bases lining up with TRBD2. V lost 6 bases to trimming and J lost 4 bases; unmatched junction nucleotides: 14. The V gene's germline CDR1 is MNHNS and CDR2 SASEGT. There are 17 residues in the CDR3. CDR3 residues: CASSLVPSGNWADTQYF. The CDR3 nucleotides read TGTGCCAGCAGCCTTGTCCCTAGCGGGAATTGGGCAGATACGCAGTATTTT.

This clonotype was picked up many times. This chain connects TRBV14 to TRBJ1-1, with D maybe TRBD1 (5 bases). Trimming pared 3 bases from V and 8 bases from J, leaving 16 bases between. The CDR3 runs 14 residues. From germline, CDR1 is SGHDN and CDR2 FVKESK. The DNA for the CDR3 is TGTGCCAGCAGCCATCCCTGGAGTGGGGCAGAAGCTTTCTTT. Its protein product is CASSHPWSGAEAFF.

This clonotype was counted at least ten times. CDR3 loop: CASSYSNNEQFF. The CDR3 DNA follows: TGTGCCAGCTCCTATTCTAACAATGAGCAGTTCTTC. This chain joins TRBV7-2 and TRBJ2-1; D not resolved. CDR3 length: 12 residues. V was pared by 8 bases and J by 5 bases, with 10 bases between. The germline gives CDR1 SGHTA, CDR2 FQGNSA.

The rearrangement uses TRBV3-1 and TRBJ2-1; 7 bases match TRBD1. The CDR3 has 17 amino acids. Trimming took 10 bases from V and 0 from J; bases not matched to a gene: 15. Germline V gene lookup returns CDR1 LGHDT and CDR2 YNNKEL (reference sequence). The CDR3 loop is CATSRDSPQSSYNEQFF. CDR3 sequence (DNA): TGTGCCACCTCCCGGGACAGCCCCCAGAGCTCCTACAATGAGCAGTTCTTC.

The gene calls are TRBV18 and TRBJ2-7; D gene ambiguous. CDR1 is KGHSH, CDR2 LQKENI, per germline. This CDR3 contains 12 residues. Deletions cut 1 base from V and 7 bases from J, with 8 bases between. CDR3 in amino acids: CASSPQLLEQYF. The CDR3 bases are TGTGCCAGCTCACCACAGCTTCTGGAGCAGTACTTC. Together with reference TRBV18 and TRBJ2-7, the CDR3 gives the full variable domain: NAGVMQNPRHLVRRRGQEARLRCSPMKGHSHVYWYRQLPEEGLKFMVYLQKENIIDESGMPKERFSAEFPKEGPSILRIQQVVRGDSAAYFCASSPQLLEQYFGPGTRLTVT.

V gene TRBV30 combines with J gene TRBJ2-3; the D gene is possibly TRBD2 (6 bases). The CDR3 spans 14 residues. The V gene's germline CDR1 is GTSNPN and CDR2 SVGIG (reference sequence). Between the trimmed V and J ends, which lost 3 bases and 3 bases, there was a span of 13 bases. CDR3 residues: CAWRMRGATDTQYF. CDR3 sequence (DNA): TGTGCCTGGAGGATGCGGGGAGCGACAGATACGCAGTATTTT. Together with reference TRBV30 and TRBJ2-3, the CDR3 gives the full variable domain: SQTIHQWPATLVQPVGSPLSLECTVEGTSNPNLYWYRQAAGRGLQLLFYSVGIGQISSEVPQNLSASRPQDRQFILSSKKLLLSDSGFYLCAWRMRGATDTQYFGPGTRLTVL.

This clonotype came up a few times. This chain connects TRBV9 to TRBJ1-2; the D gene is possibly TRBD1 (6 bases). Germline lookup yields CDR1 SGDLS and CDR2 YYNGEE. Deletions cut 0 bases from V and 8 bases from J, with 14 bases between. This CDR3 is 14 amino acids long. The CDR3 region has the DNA TGTGCCAGCAGCGTAGGTCCAGGGGTAGAAGGCTACACCTTC. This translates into CASSVGPGVEGYTF.

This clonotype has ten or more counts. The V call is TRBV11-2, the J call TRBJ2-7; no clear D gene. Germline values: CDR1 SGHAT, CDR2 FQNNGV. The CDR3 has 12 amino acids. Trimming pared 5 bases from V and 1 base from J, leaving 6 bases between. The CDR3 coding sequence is TGTGCCAGCAGCGTAGGATCCTACGAGCAGTACTTC. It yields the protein CASSVGSYEQYF.

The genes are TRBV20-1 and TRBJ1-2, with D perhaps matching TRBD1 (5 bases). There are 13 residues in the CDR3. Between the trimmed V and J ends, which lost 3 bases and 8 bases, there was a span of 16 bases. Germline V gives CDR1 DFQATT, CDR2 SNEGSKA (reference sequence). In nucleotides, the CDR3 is TGCAGTGCTAGTCGTCAGGCGGGGGGAGGCTACACCTTC. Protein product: CSASRQAGGGYTF.

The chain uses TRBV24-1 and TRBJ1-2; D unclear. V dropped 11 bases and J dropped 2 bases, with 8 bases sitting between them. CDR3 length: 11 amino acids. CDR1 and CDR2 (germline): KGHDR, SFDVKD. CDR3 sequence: CASANNYGYTF. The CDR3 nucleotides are TGTGCCAGCGCGAACAACTATGGCTACACCTTC.

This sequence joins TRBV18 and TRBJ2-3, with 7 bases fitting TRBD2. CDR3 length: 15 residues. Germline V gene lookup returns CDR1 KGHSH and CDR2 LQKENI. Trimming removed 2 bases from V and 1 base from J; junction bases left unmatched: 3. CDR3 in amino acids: CASSPTAGRTDTQYF. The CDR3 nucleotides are TGTGCCAGCTCACCAACAGCGGGACGCACAGATACGCAGTATTTT.

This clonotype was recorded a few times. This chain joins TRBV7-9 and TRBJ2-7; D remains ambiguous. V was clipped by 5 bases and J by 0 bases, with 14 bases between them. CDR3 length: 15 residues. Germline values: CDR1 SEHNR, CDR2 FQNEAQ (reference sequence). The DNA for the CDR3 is TGTGCCAGCAGCGGTACAGAGTTGAGCTCCTACGAGCAGTACGTC. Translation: CASSGTELSSYEQYV.

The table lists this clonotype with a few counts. Here the CDR3 DNA reads TGCAGCGCAGGGGGGACAGAAGGAACCGGGGAGCTGTTTTTT. Its translation is CSAGGTEGTGELFF. The chain links TRBV29-1 to TRBJ2-2; perhaps TRBD1 as D (7 bases). CDR3 size: 14 residues. Germline CDR1 SQVTM, CDR2 ANQGSEA. V shed 7 bases and J shed 5 bases, with 17 bases lying between them.

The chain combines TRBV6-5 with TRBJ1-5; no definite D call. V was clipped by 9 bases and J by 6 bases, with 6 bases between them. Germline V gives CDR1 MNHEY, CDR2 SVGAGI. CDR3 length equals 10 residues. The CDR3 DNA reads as TGTGCCAGGGGAGGTCAGCCCCAGCATTTT. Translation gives CARGGQPQHF.

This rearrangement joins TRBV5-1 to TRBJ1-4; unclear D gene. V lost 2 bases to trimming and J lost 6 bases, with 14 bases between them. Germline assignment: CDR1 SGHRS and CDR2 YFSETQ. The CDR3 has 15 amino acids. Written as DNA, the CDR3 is TGCGCCAGCAGCTTTCAGCGGGCAGAAGATGAAAAACTGTTTTTT. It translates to CASSFQRAEDEKLFF.

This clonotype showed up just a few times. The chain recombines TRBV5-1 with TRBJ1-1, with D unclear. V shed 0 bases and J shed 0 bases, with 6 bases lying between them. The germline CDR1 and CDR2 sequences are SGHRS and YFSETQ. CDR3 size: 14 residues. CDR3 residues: CASSLGWVNTEAFF. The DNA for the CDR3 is TGCGCCAGCAGCTTGGGATGGGTGAACACTGAAGCTTTCTTT.

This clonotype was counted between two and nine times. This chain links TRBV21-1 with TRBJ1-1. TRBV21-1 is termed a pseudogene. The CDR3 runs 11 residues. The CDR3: CASSPRVGAFF. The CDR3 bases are TGTGCCAGCAGCCCGCGAGTGGGCGCTTTCTTT.

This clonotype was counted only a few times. This chain's CDR3 is CASSLDGRADTEAFF. The CDR3 DNA sequence: TGTGCCAGCAGCTTGGATGGCCGGGCGGACACTGAAGCTTTCTTT. The chain is built from TRBV5-4 and TRBJ1-1; D call uncertain. The germline V and J ends were trimmed by 0 bases and 3 bases, with 12 bases remaining between them. Germline lookup yields CDR1 SGHNT and CDR2 YYREEE (reference sequence). The CDR3 is made up of 15 amino acids.

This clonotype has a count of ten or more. In nucleotides, the CDR3 is TGTGCCAGCAGCTATGGGACAGGACAAGAGACCCAGTACTTC. Its translation: CASSYGTGQETQYF. V usage is TRBV7-9 and J usage is TRBJ2-5; TRBD1 aligns across 8 bases. This CDR3 comprises 14 residues. V lost 4 bases to trimming and J lost 2 bases; unmatched junction nucleotides: 3. The V gene's germline CDR1 is SEHNR and CDR2 FQNEAQ (reference sequence).

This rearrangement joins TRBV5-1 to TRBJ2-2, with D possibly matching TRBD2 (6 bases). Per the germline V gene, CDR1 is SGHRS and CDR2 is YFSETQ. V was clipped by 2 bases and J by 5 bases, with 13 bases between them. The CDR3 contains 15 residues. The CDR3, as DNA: TGCGCCAGCAGCTTAAGCGGGCACGGTACCGGGGAGCTGTTTTTT. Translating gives CASSLSGHGTGELFF.

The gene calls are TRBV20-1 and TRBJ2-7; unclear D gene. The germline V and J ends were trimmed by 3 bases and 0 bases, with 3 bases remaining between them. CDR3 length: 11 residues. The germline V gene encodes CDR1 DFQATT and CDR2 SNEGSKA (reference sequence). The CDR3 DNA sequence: TGCAGTGCTAGGACCTCCTACGAGCAGTACTTC. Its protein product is CSARTSYEQYF.

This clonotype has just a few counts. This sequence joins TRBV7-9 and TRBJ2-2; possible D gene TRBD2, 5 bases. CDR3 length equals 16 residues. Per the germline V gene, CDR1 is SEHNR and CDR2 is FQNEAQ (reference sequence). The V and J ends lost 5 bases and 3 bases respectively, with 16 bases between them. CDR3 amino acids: CASSLGLAKDTGELFF. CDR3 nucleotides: TGTGCCAGCAGCCTAGGACTGGCTAAAGACACCGGGGAGCTGTTTTTT. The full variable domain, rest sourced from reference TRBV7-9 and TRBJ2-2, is DTGVSQNPRHKITKRGQNVTFRCDPISEHNRLYWYRQTLGQGPEFLTYFQNEAQLEKSRLLSDRFSAERPKGSFSTLEIQRTEQGDSAMYLCASSLGLAKDTGELFFGEGSRLTVL.

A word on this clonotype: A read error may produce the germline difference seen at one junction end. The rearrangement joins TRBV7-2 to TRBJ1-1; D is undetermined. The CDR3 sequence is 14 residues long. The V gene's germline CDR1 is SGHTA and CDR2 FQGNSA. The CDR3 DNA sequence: TGTTCCAGCAGCTTAGCGTTTGTGTACACTGAAGCTTTCTTT. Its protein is CSSSLAFVYTEAFF.

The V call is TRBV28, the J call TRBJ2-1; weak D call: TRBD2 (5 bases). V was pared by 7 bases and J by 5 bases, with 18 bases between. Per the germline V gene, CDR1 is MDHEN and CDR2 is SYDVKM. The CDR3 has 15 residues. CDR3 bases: TGTGCCAGCAAGCCTTTCGGATACGGGGACAATGAGCAGTTCTTC. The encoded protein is CASKPFGYGDNEQFF. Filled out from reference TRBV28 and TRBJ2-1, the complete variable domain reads DVKVTQSSRYLVKRTGEKVFLECVQDMDHENMFWYRQDPGLGLRLIYFSYDVKMKEKGDIPEGYSVSREKKERFSLILESASTNQTSMYLCASKPFGYGDNEQFFGPGTRLTVL.

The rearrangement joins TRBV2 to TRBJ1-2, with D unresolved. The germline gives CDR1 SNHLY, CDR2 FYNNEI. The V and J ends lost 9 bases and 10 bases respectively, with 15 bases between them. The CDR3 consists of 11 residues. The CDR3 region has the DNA TGTGCCAGTCGTTACAGCAACTTCTACACCTTC. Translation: CASRYSNFYTF.